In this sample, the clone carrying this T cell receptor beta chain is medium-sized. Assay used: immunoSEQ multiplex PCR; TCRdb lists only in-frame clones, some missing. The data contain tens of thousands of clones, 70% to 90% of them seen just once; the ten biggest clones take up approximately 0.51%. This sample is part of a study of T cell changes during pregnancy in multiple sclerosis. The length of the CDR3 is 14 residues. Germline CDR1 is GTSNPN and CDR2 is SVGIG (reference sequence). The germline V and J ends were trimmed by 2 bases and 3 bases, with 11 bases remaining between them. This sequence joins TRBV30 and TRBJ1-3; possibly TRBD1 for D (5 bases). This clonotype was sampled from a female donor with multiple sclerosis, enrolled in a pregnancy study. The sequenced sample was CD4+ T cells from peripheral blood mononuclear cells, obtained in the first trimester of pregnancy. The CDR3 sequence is CAWSYQGFGNTIYF. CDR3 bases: TGTGCCTGGAGTTATCAGGGCTTTGGAAACACCATATATTTT. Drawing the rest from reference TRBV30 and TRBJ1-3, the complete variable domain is SQTIHQWPATLVQPVGSPLSLECTVEGTSNPNLYWYRQAAGRGLQLLFYSVGIGQISSEVPQNLSASRPQDRQFILSSKKLLLSDSGFYLCAWSYQGFGNTIYFGEGSWLTVV.